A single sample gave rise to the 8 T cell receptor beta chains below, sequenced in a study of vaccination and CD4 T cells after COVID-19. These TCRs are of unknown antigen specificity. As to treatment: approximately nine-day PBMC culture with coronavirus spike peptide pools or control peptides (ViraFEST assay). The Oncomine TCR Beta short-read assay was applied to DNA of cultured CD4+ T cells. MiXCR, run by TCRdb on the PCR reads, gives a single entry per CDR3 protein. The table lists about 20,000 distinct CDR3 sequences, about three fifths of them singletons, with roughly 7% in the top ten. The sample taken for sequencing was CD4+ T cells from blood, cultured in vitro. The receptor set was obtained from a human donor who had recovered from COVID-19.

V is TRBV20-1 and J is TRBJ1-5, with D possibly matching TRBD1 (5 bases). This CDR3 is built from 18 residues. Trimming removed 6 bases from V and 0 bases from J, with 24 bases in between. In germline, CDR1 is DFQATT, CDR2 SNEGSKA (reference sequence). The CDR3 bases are TGCAGTGCCAAGGGCTTGGACACCCTTTACCCTAGCAATCAGCCCCAGCATTTT. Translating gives CSAKGLDTLYPSNQPQHF.

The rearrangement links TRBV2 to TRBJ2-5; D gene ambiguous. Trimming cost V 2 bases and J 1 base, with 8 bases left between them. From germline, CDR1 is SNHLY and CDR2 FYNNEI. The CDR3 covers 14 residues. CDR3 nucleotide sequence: TGTGCCAGCAGTGAAAGAGGCAGCCAAGAGACCCAGTACTTC. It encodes CASSERGSQETQYF.

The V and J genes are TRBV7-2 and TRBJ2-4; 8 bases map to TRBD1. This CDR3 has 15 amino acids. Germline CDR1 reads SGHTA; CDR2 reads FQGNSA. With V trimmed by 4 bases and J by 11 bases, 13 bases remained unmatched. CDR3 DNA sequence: TGTGCCAGCAGCTCACACTCGTTGGGACAGGACGTTCAGTACTTC. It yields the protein CASSSHSLGQDVQYF.

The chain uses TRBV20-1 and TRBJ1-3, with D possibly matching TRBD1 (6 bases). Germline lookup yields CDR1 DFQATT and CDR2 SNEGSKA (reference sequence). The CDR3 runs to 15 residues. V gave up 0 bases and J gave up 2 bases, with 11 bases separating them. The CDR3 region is CSARETGRTGNTIYF. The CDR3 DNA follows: TGCAGTGCTAGAGAAACAGGGAGAACTGGAAACACCATATATTTT.

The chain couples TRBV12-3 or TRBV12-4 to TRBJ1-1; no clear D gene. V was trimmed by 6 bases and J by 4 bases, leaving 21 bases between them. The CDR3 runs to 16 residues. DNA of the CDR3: TGTGCCAGCAGCCCTTCCCCTTACGGGGTCGGCACTGAAGCTTTCTTT. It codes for CASSPSPYGVGTEAFF.

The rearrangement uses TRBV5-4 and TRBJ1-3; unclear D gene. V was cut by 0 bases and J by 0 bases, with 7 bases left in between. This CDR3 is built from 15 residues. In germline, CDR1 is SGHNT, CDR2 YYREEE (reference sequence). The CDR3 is CASSLGGSSGNTIYF. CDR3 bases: TGTGCCAGCAGCTTGGGAGGTAGCTCTGGAAACACCATATATTTT.

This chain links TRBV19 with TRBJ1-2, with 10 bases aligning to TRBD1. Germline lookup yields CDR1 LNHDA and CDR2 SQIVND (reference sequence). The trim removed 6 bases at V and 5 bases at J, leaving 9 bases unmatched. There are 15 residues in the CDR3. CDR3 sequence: CASSPSTGGGYGYTF. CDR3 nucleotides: TGTGCCAGTAGCCCTTCGACAGGGGGCGGATATGGCTACACCTTC.

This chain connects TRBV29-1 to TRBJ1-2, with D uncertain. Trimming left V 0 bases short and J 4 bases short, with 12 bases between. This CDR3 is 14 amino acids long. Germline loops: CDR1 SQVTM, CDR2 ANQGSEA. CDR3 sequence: CSVEDLGGSYGYTF. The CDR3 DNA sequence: TGCAGCGTTGAAGATCTGGGAGGGTCCTATGGCTACACCTTC.